Listed below are T cell receptor beta chains from one sample, sequenced in a study of blood T cell repertoires in COVID-19. Some clones are missing from TCRdb's copy, which holds only in-frame ones; the method was immunoSEQ multiplex PCR. Of over 200,000 clones in the sample, roughly nine tenths were seen once. Material for sequencing was peripheral blood. The receptors originated from a man in his forties with active or convalescent COVID-19. The CDR3 runs from the conserved cysteine through the conserved F or W. The order of the fields is V gene, D gene, clone size, J gene, CDR3 protein, CDR3 DNA. A D gene is named only where the DNA matches it firmly. Clone size, where shown, is once, few, many, or a class for clones that have expanded.

TRBV20-1	NA	once	TRBJ2-6	CSASPAGANVLTF	TGCAGTGCTAGTCCCGCTGGGGCCAACGTCCTGACTTTC
TRBV5-1	TRBD1	NA	TRBJ2-3	CASSLEGQVTDTQYF	TGCGCCAGCAGCTTGGAGGGACAGGTCACAGATACGCAGTATTTT
TRBV10-2	NA	NA	TRBJ1-4	CASSELAGNEKLFF	TGCGCCAGCAGTGAGCTTGCAGGGAACGAAAAACTGTTTTTT
TRBV10-3	TRBD1	NA	TRBJ2-1	CAISEQGETLDEQFF	TGTGCCATCAGTGAGCAGGGGGAGACTTTAGATGAGCAGTTCTTC
TRBV27	NA	NA	TRBJ1-4	CASSPLSTNEKLFF	TGTGCCAGCAGTCCACTATCGACTAATGAAAAACTGTTTTTT
TRBV5-6	NA	NA	TRBJ2-4	CASSFQGLAKNIQYF	TGTGCCAGCAGCTTCCAGGGGCTAGCCAAAAACATTCAGTACTTC
TRBV2	TRBD1	NA	TRBJ1-1	CASSETGSNTEAFF	TGTGCCAGCAGTGAGACAGGGTCGAACACTGAAGCTTTCTTT
TRBV5-1	NA	NA	TRBJ1-1	CASSLAVPLNTEAFF	TGCGCCAGCAGCTTGGCAGTCCCATTGAACACTGAAGCTTTCTTT
TRBV18	TRBD1	once	TRBJ1-2	CASSPKGQNYGYTF	TGTGCCAGCTCACCCAAGGGACAGAACTATGGCTACACCTTC
TRBV3-1/TRBV3-2	TRBD1	NA	TRBJ2-7	CASSPRDRGNEQYF	TGTGCCAGCAGCCCTCGGGACAGGGGGAACGAGCAGTACTTC
TRBV10-2	TRBD2	NA	TRBJ2-7	CASSEGRVPSSYEQYF	TGCGCCAGCAGTGAGGGGAGGGTCCCCTCCTCCTACGAGCAGTACTTC
TRBV19	NA	NA	TRBJ1-1	CASGQAVNTEAFF	TGTGCCAGTGGTCAAGCCGTGAACACTGAAGCTTTCTTT
TRBV7-8	TRBD1	NA	TRBJ2-4	CASAKVQRGQAKNIQYF	TGTGCCAGCGCTAAAGTACAGAGGGGGCAAGCCAAAAACATTCAGTACTTC
TRBV6-5	TRBD2	NA	TRBJ2-1	CASSFSGRAPYNEQFF	TGTGCCAGCAGTTTCAGCGGGAGGGCCCCCTACAATGAGCAGTTCTTC
TRBV7-8	NA	NA	TRBJ1-5	CASSSQRRGPQPQHF	TGTGCCAGCAGCTCACAACGACGAGGCCCTCAGCCCCAGCATTTT
TRBV28	NA	NA	TRBJ1-2	CASTLGQYYGYTF	TGTGCCAGCACTTTAGGACAGTATTATGGCTACACCTTC
TRBV28	TRBD2	once	TRBJ2-7	CASSLNFFRTSSYEQYF	TGTGCCAGCAGTTTAAATTTCTTCAGGACTAGCTCCTACGAGCAGTACTTC
TRBV28	TRBD1	NA	TRBJ1-5	CASSTKGQGFGQPQHF	TGTGCCAGCAGCACCAAGGGACAGGGGTTCGGGCAGCCCCAGCATTTT
TRBV19	TRBD1	NA	TRBJ2-7	CASSIDGTGDYEQYF	TGTGCCAGTAGTATAGATGGGACAGGGGACTACGAGCAGTACTTC
TRBV12-3/TRBV12-4	NA	NA	TRBJ2-1	CASSYGAYNEQFF	TGTGCCAGCAGTTATGGAGCGTACAATGAGCAGTTCTTC
TRBV10-1	TRBD2	NA	TRBJ2-7	CASSETPGLGYEQYF	TGCGCCAGCAGTGAGACTCCGGGACTAGGGTACGAGCAGTACTTC
TRBV13	TRBD1	NA	TRBJ1-2	CASSSGQGNYGYTF	TGTGCCAGCAGCTCCGGACAGGGGAACTATGGCTACACCTTC
TRBV9	TRBD1	few	TRBJ1-2	CASSVVTGGYGYTF	TGTGCCAGCAGCGTAGTAACAGGGGGATATGGCTACACCTTC
TRBV27	TRBD2	NA	TRBJ2-7	CASSWSAGTSGPIYEQYF	TGTGCCAGCAGTTGGTCCGCCGGGACTAGCGGGCCGATCTACGAGCAGTACTTC
TRBV5-1	TRBD2	NA	TRBJ2-7	CATSSSGGAYEQYF	TGCGCCACCTCAAGTAGCGGGGGGGCCTACGAGCAGTACTTC
TRBV5-5	TRBD1	NA	TRBJ1-2	CASSLRTGGLGYGYTF	TGTGCCAGCAGCTTACGGACAGGGGGCTTAGGGTATGGCTACACCTTC
TRBV19	NA	NA	TRBJ1-2	CASRGMEDYGYTF	TGTGCCAGCCGGGGGATGGAAGACTATGGCTACACCTTC
TRBV30	NA	NA	TRBJ2-2	CAWSSRNTGELFF	TGTGCCTGGAGTTCGAGGAACACCGGGGAGCTGTTTTTT
TRBV28	TRBD2	NA	TRBJ2-7	CASRMGLASLAQLRTYEQYF	TGTGCCAGCAGAATGGGACTAGCGAGCTTAGCTCAGCTTCGGACCTACGAGCAGTACTTC
TRBV7-9	TRBD2	NA	TRBJ2-1	CASSLVLAGESEQFF	TGTGCCAGCAGCTTAGTACTAGCGGGAGAGTCTGAGCAGTTCTTC
TRBV19	NA	NA	TRBJ2-2	CASRDRIFTGELFF	TGTGCCAGTAGAGACAGGATCTTTACCGGGGAGCTGTTTTTT
TRBV28	TRBD2	NA	TRBJ2-7	CASSLLLAERVYEQYF	TGTGCCAGCAGTCTCCTACTAGCGGAGAGGGTCTACGAGCAGTACTTC